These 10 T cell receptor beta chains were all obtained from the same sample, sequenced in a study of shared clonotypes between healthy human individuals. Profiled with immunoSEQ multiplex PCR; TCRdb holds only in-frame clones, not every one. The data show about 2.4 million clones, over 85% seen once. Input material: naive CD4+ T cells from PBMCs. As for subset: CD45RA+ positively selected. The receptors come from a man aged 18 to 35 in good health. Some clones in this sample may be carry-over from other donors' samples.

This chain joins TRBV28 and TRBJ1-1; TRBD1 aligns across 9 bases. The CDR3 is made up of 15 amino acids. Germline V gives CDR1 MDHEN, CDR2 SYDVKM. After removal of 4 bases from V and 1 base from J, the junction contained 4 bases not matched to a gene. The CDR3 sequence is CASSWLDRGNTEAFF. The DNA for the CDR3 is TGTGCCAGCAGTTGGCTGGACAGGGGGAACACTGAAGCTTTCTTT.

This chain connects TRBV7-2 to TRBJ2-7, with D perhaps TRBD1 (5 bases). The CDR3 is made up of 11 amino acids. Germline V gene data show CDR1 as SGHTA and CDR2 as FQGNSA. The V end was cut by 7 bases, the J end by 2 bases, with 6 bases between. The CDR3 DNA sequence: TGTGCCAGCACGACAGCCTACGAGCAGTACTTC. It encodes CASTTAYEQYF.

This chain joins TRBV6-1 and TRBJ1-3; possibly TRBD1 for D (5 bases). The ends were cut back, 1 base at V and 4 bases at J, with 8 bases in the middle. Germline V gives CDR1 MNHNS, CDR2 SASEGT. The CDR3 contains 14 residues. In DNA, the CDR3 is TGTGCCAGCAGTGAAGATCCAGGGGGAAACACCATATATTTT. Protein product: CASSEDPGGNTIYF.

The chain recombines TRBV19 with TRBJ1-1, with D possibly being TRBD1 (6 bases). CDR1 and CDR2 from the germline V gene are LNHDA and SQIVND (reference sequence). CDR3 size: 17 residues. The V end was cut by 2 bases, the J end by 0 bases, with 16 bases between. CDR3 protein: CASSIRAGTFMNTEAFF. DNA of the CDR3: TGTGCCAGTAGTATAAGGGCGGGGACATTCATGAACACTGAAGCTTTCTTT.

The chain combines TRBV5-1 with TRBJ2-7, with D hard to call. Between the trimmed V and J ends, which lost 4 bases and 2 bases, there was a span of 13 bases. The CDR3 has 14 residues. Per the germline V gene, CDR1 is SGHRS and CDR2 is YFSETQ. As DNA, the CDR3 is TGCGCCAGCAGCACAGACGGGCCTACCTACGAGCAGTACTTC. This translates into CASSTDGPTYEQYF.

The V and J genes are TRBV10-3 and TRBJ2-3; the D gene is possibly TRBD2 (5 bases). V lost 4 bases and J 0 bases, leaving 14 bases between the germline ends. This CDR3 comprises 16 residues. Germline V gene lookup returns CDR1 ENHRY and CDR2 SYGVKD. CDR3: CAISGWRASSTDTQYF. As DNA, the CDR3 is TGTGCCATCAGTGGATGGCGGGCCTCTAGCACAGATACGCAGTATTTT.

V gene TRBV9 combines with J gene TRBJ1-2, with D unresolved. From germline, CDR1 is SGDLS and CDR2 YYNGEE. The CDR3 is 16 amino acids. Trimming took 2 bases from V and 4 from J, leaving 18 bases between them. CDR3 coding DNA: TGTGCCAGCAGCGTTGACCCCGAGACACTGGCCTATGGCTACACCTTC. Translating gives CASSVDPETLAYGYTF.

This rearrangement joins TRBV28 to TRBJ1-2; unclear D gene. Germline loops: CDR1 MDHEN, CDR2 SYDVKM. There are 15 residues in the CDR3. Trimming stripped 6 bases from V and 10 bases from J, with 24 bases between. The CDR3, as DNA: TGTGCCAGCAGAGAGCACGGAAGAGCCCGACCCGACTACACCTTC. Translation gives CASREHGRARPDYTF.

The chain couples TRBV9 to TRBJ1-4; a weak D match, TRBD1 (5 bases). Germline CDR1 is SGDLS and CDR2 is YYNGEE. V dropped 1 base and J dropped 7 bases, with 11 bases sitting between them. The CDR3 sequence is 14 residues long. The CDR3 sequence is CASSVSRGSEKLFF. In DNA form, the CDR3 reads TGTGCCAGCAGCGTAAGTCGGGGCAGTGAAAAACTGTTTTTT.

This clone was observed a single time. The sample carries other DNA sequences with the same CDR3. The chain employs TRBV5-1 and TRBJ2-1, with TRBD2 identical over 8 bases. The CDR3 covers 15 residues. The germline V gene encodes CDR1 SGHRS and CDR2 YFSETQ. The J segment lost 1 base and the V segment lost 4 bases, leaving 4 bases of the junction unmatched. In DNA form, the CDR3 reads TGCGCCAGCAGCCTCGGACTAGCTTCCTACAATGAGCAGTTCTTC. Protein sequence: CASSLGLASYNEQFF.